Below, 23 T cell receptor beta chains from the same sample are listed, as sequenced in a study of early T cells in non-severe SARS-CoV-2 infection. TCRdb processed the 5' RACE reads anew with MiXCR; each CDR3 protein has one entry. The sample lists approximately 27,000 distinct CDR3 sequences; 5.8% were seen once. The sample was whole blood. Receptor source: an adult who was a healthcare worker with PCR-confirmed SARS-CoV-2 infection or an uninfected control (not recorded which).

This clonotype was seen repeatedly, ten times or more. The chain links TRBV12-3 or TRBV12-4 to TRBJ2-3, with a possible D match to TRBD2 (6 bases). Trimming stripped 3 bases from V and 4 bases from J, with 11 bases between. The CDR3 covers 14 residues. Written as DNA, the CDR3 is TGTGCCAGCAGTTTCGGGACTCCGGCAGATACGCAGTATTTT. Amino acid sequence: CASSFGTPADTQYF.

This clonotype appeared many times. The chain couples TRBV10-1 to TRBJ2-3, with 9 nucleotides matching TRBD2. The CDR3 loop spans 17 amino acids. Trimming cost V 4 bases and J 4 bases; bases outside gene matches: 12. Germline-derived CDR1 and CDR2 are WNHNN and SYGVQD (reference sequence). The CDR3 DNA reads TGCGCCAGCAGTGGCACCCGCTTAGCGGGAGTCGCAGATACGCAGTATTTT. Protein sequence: CASSGTRLAGVADTQYF.

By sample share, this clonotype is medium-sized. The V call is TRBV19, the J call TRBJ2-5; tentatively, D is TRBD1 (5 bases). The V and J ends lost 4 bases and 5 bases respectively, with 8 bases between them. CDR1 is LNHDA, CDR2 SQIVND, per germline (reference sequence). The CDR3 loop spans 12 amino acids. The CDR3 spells CASSTGFETQYF. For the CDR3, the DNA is TGTGCCAGTAGTACAGGGTTTGAGACCCAGTACTTC.

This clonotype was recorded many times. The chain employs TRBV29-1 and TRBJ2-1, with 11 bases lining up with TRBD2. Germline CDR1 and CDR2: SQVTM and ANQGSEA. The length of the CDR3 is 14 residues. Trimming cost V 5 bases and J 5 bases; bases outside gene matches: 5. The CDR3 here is CSVNSGGVNNEQFF. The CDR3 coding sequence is TGCAGCGTTAATAGCGGGGGGGTAAACAATGAGCAGTTCTTC.

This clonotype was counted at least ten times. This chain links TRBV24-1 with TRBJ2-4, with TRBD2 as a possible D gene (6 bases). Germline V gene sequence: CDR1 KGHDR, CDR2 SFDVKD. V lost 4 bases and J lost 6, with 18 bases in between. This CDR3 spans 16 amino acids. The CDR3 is CATSEPGPKGGNIQYF. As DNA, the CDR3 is TGTGCCACCAGTGAACCGGGACCCAAGGGAGGAAACATTCAGTACTTC.

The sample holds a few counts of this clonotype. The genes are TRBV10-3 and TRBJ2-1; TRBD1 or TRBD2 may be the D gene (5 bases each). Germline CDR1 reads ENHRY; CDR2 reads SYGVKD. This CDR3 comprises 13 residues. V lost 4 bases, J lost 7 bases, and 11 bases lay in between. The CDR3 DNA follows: TGTGCCATCAGTGCGGTCGGGGCAAATGAGCAGTTCTTC. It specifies CAISAVGANEQFF.

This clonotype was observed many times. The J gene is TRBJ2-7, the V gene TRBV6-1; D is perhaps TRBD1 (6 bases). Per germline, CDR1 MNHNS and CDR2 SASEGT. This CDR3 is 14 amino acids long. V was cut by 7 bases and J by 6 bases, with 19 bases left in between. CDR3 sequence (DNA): TGTGCCAGCATCCGGGACAAGACCATCCGCGAGCAGTACTTC. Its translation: CASIRDKTIREQYF.

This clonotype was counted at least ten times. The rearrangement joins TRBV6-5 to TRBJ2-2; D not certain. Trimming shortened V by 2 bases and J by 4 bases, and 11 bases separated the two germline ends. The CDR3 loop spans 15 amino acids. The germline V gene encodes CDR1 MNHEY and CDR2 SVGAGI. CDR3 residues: CASSYGHLTTGELFF. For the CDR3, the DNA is TGTGCCAGCAGTTACGGCCACCTTACCACCGGGGAGCTGTTTTTT.

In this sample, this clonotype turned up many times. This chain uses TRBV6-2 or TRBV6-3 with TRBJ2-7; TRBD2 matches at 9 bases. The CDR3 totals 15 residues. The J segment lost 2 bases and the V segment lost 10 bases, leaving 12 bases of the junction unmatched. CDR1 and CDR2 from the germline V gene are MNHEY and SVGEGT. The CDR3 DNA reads TGTGCCACCAAAATAGCGGGAGTTACGGCCTACGAGCAGTACTTC. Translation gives CATKIAGVTAYEQYF.

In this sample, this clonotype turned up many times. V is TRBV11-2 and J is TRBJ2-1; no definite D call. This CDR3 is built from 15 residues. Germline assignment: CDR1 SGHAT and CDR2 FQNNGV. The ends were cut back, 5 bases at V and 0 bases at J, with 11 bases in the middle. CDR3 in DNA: TGTGCCAGCAGCGCCCGGACGAGCTCCTACAATGAGCAGTTCTTC. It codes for CASSARTSSYNEQFF.

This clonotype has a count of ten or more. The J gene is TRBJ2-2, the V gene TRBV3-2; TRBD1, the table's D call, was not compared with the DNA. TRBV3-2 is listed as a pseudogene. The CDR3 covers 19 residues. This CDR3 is CASSQRAPGAATKHGELFF. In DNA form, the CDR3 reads TGTGCCAGCAGCCAACGCGCTCCGGGAGCCGCGACCAAGCACGGGGAGCTGTTTTTT.

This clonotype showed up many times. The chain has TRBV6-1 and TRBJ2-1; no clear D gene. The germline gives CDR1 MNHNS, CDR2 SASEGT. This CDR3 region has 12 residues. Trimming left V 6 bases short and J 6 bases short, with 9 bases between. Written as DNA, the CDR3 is TGTGCCAGCAGAGTACTTACCAATGAGCAGTTCTTC. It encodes CASRVLTNEQFF.

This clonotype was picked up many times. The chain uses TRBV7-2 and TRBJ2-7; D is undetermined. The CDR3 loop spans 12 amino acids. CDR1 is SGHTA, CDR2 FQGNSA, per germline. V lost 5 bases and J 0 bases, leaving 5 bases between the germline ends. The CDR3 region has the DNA TGTGCCAGCAGCGCCCGCTCCTACGAGCAGTACTTC. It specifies CASSARSYEQYF.

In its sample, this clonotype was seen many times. CDR3 DNA sequence: TGCAGTGCTAGAGAAAGCGGTCAGGGGCTCTACAATGAGCAGTTCTTC. Its translation is CSARESGQGLYNEQFF. The chain carries TRBV20-1 and TRBJ2-1, with D perhaps matching TRBD1 (6 bases). The germline V gene encodes CDR1 DFQATT and CDR2 SNEGSKA (reference sequence). Trimming cost V 0 bases and J 3 bases, with 15 bases left between them. The CDR3 loop spans 16 amino acids.

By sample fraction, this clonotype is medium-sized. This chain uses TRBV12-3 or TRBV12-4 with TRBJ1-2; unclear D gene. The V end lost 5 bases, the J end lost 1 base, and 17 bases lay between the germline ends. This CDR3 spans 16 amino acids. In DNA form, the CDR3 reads TGTGCCAGCAGTCCCCACCTCTCGGGTTTTAACTATGGCTACACCTTC. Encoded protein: CASSPHLSGFNYGYTF.

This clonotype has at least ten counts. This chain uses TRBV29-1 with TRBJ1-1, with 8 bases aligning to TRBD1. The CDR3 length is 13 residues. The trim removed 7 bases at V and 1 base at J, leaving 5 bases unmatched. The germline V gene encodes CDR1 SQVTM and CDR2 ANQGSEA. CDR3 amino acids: CSADDRGNTEAFF. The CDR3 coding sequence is TGCAGCGCAGATGACAGGGGGAACACTGAAGCTTTCTTT.

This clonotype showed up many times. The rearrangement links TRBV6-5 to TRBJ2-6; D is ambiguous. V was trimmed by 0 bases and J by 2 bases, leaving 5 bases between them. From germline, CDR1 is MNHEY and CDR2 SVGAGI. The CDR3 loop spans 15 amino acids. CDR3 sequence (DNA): TGTGCCAGCAGTTACTCCCGGACTGGGGCCAACGTCCTGACTTTC. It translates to CASSYSRTGANVLTF.

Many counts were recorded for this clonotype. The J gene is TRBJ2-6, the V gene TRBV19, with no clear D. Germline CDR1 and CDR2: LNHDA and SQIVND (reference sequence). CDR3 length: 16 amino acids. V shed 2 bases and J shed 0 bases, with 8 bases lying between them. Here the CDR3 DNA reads TGTGCCAGTAGTATATCAAGAGGCTCTGGGGCCAACGTCCTGACTTTC. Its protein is CASSISRGSGANVLTF.

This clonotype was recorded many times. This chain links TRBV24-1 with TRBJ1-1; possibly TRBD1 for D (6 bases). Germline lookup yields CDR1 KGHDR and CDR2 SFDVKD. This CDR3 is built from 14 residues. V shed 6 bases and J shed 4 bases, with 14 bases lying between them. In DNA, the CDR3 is TGTGCCACCAGTAAGGAGGGGGGAGGCACTGAAGCTTTCTTT. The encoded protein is CATSKEGGGTEAFF.

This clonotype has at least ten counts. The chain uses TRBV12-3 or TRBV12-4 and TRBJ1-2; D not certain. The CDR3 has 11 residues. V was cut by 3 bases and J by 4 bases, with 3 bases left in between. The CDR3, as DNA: TGTGCCAGCAGTTTTACCTATGGCTACACCTTC. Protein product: CASSFTYGYTF.

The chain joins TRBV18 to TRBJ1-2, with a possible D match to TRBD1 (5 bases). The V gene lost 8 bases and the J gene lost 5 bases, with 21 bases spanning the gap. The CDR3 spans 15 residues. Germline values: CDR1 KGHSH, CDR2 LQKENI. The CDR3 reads CASPVLDGQPYGYTF. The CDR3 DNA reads TGTGCCAGCCCAGTCCTTGACGGACAACCTTATGGCTACACCTTC.

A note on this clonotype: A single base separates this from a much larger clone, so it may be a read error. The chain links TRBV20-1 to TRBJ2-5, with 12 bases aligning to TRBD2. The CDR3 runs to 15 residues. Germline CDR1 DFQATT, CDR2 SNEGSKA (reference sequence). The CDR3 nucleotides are TGCAGTGCTCAAATGACTAGCGGGAGAGGAGAGACCCGGTACTTC. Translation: CSAQMTSGRGETRYF.

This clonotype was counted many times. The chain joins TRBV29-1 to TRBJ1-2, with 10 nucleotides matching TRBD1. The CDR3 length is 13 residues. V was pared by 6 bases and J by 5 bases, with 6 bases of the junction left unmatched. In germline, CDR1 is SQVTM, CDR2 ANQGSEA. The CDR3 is CSVMTGGDYGYTF. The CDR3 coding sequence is TGCAGCGTGATGACAGGGGGCGATTATGGCTACACCTTC.